The rows below give T cell receptor beta chains drawn from one sample of a study of blood T cell repertoires in COVID-19. Profiled with immunoSEQ multiplex PCR; TCRdb holds only in-frame clones, not every one. The sample lists 100,000 to 150,000 clones; around 80% were seen once. The sample taken for sequencing was peripheral blood. These receptors were taken from a middle-aged man with active or convalescent COVID-19. The CDR3 runs from the conserved cysteine through the conserved F or W. D genes are given only for firm matches. Some rows have no size entry. The others give once, few or many, or a class for an expanded clone.

length | D | J | size | V | DNA | CDR3
13 | - | TRBJ2-7 | - | TRBV6-5 | TGTGCCAGCAACGTAGGGAGCTCCTACGAGCAGTACTTC | CASNVGSSYEQYF
14 | - | TRBJ2-2 | - | TRBV2 | TGTGCCAGCGGTACTAGCTCCGGGGCCGGGGAGCTGTTTTTT | CASGTSSGAGELFF
14 | - | TRBJ2-5 | - | TRBV5-1 | TGCGCCAGCAGCTTGGCCTCTCGTCAGGAGACCCAGTACTTC | CASSLASRQETQYF
15 | - | TRBJ1-4 | - | TRBV29-1 | TGCAGCGTTGAAAATGGGAGAGCAACTAATGAAAAACTGTTTTTT | CSVENGRATNEKLFF
16 | - | TRBJ1-2 | - | TRBV7-9 | TGTGCCAGCAGCCCTGGAGGGTATCGGCCTAACTATGGCTACACCTTC | CASSPGGYRPNYGYTF
15 | - | TRBJ1-1 | - | TRBV7-2 | TGTGCCAGCAACAGACAGCCCAGCTTGAACACTGAAGCTTTCTTT | CASNRQPSLNTEAFF
16 | - | TRBJ2-6 | - | TRBV5-8 | TGTGCCAGCAGCCCCAGGGTAGGGGCTGGGGCCAACGTCCTGACTTTC | CASSPRVGAGANVLTF
12 | - | TRBJ2-7 | - | TRBV6-5 | TGTGCCAGCGGGGCCGCGGTCCACGAGCAGTACTTC | CASGAAVHEQYF
14 | - | TRBJ2-7 | few | TRBV7-7 | TGTGCCAGCTGTAACCGACCGGGGGACTACGAGCAGTACTTC | CASCNRPGDYEQYF
11 | - | TRBJ1-1 | once | TRBV20-1 | TGCAGTGCTAATACAGGGATGGAGGCTTTCTTT | CSANTGMEAFF
15 | TRBD1 | TRBJ1-2 | - | TRBV18 | TGTGCCAGCTCACCCAACCCAGGGGGCTTCTATGGCTACACCTTC | CASSPNPGGFYGYTF
12 | - | TRBJ1-2 | - | TRBV29-1 | TGCAGCGTTGAAGAAGAGGGCAGTGGCTACACCTTC | CSVEEEGSGYTF
17 | - | TRBJ2-2 | - | TRBV13 | TGTGCCAGCAGCCCATCCCTGCGGGTCGCGAACACCGGGGAGCTGTTTTTT | CASSPSLRVANTGELFF
13 | - | TRBJ2-3 | - | TRBV11-3 | TGTGCCAGCAGCTTAGAGACAAGGGATACGCAGTATTTT | CASSLETRDTQYF
17 | - | TRBJ1-2 | - | TRBV18 | TGTGCCAGCTCACCCGTACATCCGCGACAGTCAAATTCCGGCTACACCTTC | CASSPVHPRQSNSGYTF
15 | TRBD1 | TRBJ1-5 | few | TRBV5-1 | TGCGCCAGCAGCCTGACAGGGGAACGCAATCAGCCCCAGCATTTT | CASSLTGERNQPQHF
15 | - | TRBJ1-4 | once | TRBV7-9 | TGTGCCAGCAGCTTAGGGGCAGGGTCAAGTGAAAAACTGTTTTTT | CASSLGAGSSEKLFF
16 | TRBD1 | TRBJ1-2 | - | TRBV6-5 | TGTGCCAGCAGTTACTCAGGACAGGGGATAGGACAAGGCTACACCTTC | CASSYSGQGIGQGYTF
12 | - | TRBJ2-1 | - | TRBV29-1 | TGCAGCGTTGCTCTTGTAGGGAGTGAGCAGTTCTTC | CSVALVGSEQFF
13 | - | TRBJ1-2 | - | TRBV30 | TGTGCCTGGGGCCCCTTTATGGGGGCTGGCTACACCTTC | CAWGPFMGAGYTF
16 | - | TRBJ1-5 | - | TRBV28 | TGTGCCAGCAGATCCGACGCGGGGACCCCGGCCTGGCTCCAGCATTTT | CASRSDAGTPAWLQHF
15 | - | TRBJ1-2 | many | TRBV6-2/TRBV6-3 | TGTGCCAGCAGTTATGTCCAGGGCTCTAACTATGGCTACACCTTC | CASSYVQGSNYGYTF
16 | TRBD1 | TRBJ2-1 | - | TRBV14 | TGTGCCAGCAGCGTTCGGACAGGGGAACCCTACAATGAGCAGTTCTTC | CASSVRTGEPYNEQFF
13 | - | TRBJ1-5 | - | TRBV4-3 | TGCGCCAGCAGCCTCGGACAGTTTCAGCCCCAGCATTTT | CASSLGQFQPQHF
15 | - | TRBJ2-7 | few | TRBV21-1 | TGTGCCAGCAGCACCCACCGGGACAGTTACTACGAGCAGTACTTC | CASSTHRDSYYEQYF
14 | - | TRBJ1-5 | - | TRBV7-9 | TGTGCCAGCGGGGACACCAATAGCAATCAGCCCCAGCATTTT | CASGDTNSNQPQHF
13 | - | TRBJ1-2 | - | TRBV6-6 | TGTGCCAGCAGTTACTCATTCAGGGCTGGCTACACCTTC | CASSYSFRAGYTF
14 | - | TRBJ1-3 | - | TRBV6-4 | TGTGCCAGCGGACAGATTCTCTCTGGAAACACCATATATTTT | CASGQILSGNTIYF
16 | TRBD1 | TRBJ1-1 | - | TRBV6-2/TRBV6-3 | TGTGCCAGCAGTCCCAGGAGACAGGGATCGAACACTGAAGCTTTCTTT | CASSPRRQGSNTEAFF
12 | - | TRBJ2-7 | - | TRBV28 | TGTGCCAGCAGTTTTGAAAGGGGCGAGCAGTACTTC | CASSFERGEQYF
14 | TRBD1 | TRBJ2-7 | - | TRBV7-2 | TGTGCCAGCAGACCTACGGGACAGTCCTACGAGCAGTACTTC | CASRPTGQSYEQYF
15 | - | TRBJ2-7 | - | TRBV7-2 | TGTGCCAGCAGCTCGGAGCCGGCAGAAGCCTACGAGCAGTACTTC | CASSSEPAEAYEQYF
15 | - | TRBJ1-1 | - | TRBV5-1 | TGCGCCAGCTTTATTGGGGCAGGGAAAGGCACTGAAGCTTTCTTT | CASFIGAGKGTEAFF
14 | TRBD1 | TRBJ1-6 | - | TRBV27 | TGTGCCAGCAGAGTGACAGGGACTAATTCACCCCTCCACTTT | CASRVTGTNSPLHF
15 | TRBD1 | TRBJ1-1 | - | TRBV7-2 | TGTGCCAGCAGCCCTGAGGGGGACAGGGACACTGAAGCTTTCTTT | CASSPEGDRDTEAFF
15 | TRBD2 | TRBJ2-1 | - | TRBV25-1 | TGTGCCAGCAGTGCTCACCAGCGGGGTTACAATGAGCAGTTCTTC | CASSAHQRGYNEQFF
14 | - | TRBJ1-5 | - | TRBV19 | TGTGCCAGTCACAAATCCGGGTACAATCAGCCCCAGCATTTT | CASHKSGYNQPQHF
13 | TRBD1 | TRBJ1-1 | - | TRBV3-1/TRBV3-2 | TGTGCCAGCAGCTCCCGGACAGGGGGCTACCGCTTCTTT | CASSSRTGGYRFF
12 | - | TRBJ2-1 | - | TRBV7-2 | TGTGCCAGCAGCTCCGCTCGGGGTGAGCAGTTCTTC | CASSSARGEQFF
13 | TRBD1 | TRBJ2-2 | - | TRBV5-1 | TGCGCCAGCAAGAAACCAGGGGGCAGGGAGCTGTTTTTT | CASKKPGGRELFF
15 | TRBD1 | TRBJ1-2 | - | TRBV28 | TGTGCCAGCAGCATGACCCGGACAGGATCCTATGGCTACACCTTC | CASSMTRTGSYGYTF
15 | - | TRBJ1-4 | - | TRBV5-1 | TGCGCCAGCAGCACCGGGACAACTAATAATGAAAAACTGTTTTTT | CASSTGTTNNEKLFF
15 | - | TRBJ2-7 | - | TRBV4-3 | TGCGCCAGCAGCCAGGTCAGTGGGACTGGAACCGAGCAGTACTTC | CASSQVSGTGTEQYF
14 | - | TRBJ2-2 | - | TRBV2 | TGTGCCAGCTTGGCGACAGCGAACACCGGGGAGCTGTTTTTT | CASLATANTGELFF
15 | - | TRBJ1-1 | - | TRBV6-2/TRBV6-3 | TGTGCCAGCAGTTCGCCGACAGCTATGAACACTGAAGCTTTCTTT | CASSSPTAMNTEAFF
17 | TRBD1 | TRBJ1-2 | once | TRBV4-2 | TGTGCCAGCAGCCAAGATTGGGGGACAGGGGCTAACTATGGCTACACCTTC | CASSQDWGTGANYGYTF
16 | TRBD1 | TRBJ1-1 | few | TRBV6-2/TRBV6-3 | TGTGCCAGCAGCCCCGGACAGGGAGTAGGGAACACTGAAGCTTTCTTT | CASSPGQGVGNTEAFF
17 | TRBD1 | TRBJ1-5 | many | TRBV2 | TGTGCCAGCAGTGGAGGGACAGGACTTAATAGCAATCAGCCCCAGCATTTT | CASSGGTGLNSNQPQHF
12 | TRBD1 | TRBJ1-1 | - | TRBV29-1 | TGCAGCGTTGAACAGGGGGCCACTGAAGCTTTCTTT | CSVEQGATEAFF
12 | - | TRBJ1-1 | - | TRBV3-1/TRBV3-2 | TGTGCCAGCAGTCTCGGTTCGCCTGAAGCTTTCTTT | CASSLGSPEAFF
16 | TRBD2 | TRBJ2-5 | few | TRBV5-1 | TGCGCCAGCAGCTACGGACTAGCGCAAAGGGGAGAGACCCAGTACTTC | CASSYGLAQRGETQYF
14 | - | TRBJ2-2 | - | TRBV30 | TGTGCCTGGAGTGCCTGGTCTGGCTCCGGGGAGCTGTTTTTT | CAWSAWSGSGELFF
19 | TRBD1 | TRBJ1-2 | - | TRBV3-1/TRBV3-2 | TGTGCCAGCAGCCAAGTGATGGGGTGGGGACAGGGAGCTAACTATGGCTACACCTTC | CASSQVMGWGQGANYGYTF
14 | - | TRBJ1-2 | - | TRBV28 | TGTGCCAGCAGTTTCTCGGGGGGAGGCTATGGCTACACCTTC | CASSFSGGGYGYTF
18 | TRBD1 | TRBJ2-2 | - | TRBV12-5 | TGTGCTAGTGGTTTGACCCCGACCGGGACAGGGGGTCCTGGGGAGCTGTTTTTT | CASGLTPTGTGGPGELFF